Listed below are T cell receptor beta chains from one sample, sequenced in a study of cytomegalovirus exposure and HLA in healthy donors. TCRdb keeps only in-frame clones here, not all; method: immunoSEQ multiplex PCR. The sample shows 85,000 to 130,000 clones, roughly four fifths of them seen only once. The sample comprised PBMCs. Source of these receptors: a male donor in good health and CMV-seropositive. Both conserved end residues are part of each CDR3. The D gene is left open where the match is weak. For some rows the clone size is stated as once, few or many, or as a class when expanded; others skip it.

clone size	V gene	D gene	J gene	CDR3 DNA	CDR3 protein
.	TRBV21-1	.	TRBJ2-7	TGTGCCAGCTCTTTAATAGGGGGGGCCAGGACCGAGCAGTACTTC	CASSLIGGARTEQYF
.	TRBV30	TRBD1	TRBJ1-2	TGTGCCTGGAGTGGGGACAGCCGATCCAACTATGGCTACACCTTC	CAWSGDSRSNYGYTF
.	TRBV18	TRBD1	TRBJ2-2	TGTGCCAGCTCACCAGAATCCCGACAGGGGAAGTACTTTGCCGGGGAGCTGTTTTTT	CASSPESRQGKYFAGELFF
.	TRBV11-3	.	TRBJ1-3	TGTGCCAGCAGCTTCTACGGAAACACCATATATTTT	CASSFYGNTIYF
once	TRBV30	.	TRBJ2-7	TGTGCCTGGAGTCCCGCTATAATGGGGGGTTACGAGCAGTACTTC	CAWSPAIMGGYEQYF
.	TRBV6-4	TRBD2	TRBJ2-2	TGTGCCACCCCTAGCGGGGGGGGCGACACCGGGGAGCTGTTTTTT	CATPSGGGDTGELFF
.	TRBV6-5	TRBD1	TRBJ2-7	TGTGCCAGCAGCCCCGGGACAGGGATATCCTACGAGCAGTACTTC	CASSPGTGISYEQYF
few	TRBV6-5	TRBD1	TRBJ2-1	TGTGCCAGCAGCCCCGGGACAGGGACCTACAATGAGCAGTTCTTC	CASSPGTGTYNEQFF
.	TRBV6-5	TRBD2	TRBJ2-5	TGTGCCAGCAGGGGGACTAACCAAGAGACCCAGTACTTC	CASRGTNQETQYF
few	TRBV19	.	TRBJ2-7	TGTGCCAGTAGTGCAGCCGGCGGGCTCGGTGCCTACGAGCAGTACTTC	CASSAAGGLGAYEQYF
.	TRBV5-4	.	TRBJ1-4	TGTGCCAGCAGCGTGGATCATCGGGCAACTAATGAAAAACTGTTTTTT	CASSVDHRATNEKLFF
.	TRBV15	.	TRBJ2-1	TGTGCCACCAGTCGTCGACAGGCCTCTTACAATGAGCAGTTCTTC	CATSRRQASYNEQFF
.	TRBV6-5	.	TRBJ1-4	TGTGCCAGCAGTCAGACAGCTGATAATGAAAAACTGTTTTTT	CASSQTADNEKLFF
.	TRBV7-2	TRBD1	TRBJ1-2	TGTGCCAGCAGCCGGGACAGGGTGAACTATGGCTACACCTTC	CASSRDRVNYGYTF
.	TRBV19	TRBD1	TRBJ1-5	TGTGCCAGTAGTCCGTGGACAGGGGGCGCAGGGTTGGTCTATCAGCCCCAGCATTTT	CASSPWTGGAGLVYQPQHF
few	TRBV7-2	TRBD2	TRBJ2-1	TGTGCCAGCAGTGCTCTAGCGGGACGCAATGAGCAGTTCTTC	CASSALAGRNEQFF
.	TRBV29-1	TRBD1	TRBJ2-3	TGCAGCGGGTCGACAGGGGGCGGCACAGATACGCAGTATTTT	CSGSTGGGTDTQYF
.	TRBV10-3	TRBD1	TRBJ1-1	TGTGCCATCAGTGAGCGACACGGGACAGGGCGATTGAACACTGAAGCTTTCTTT	CAISERHGTGRLNTEAFF
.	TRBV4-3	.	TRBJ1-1	TGCGCCAGCAGCCAAGCTGCTGGGACACCGAACACTGAAGCTTTCTTT	CASSQAAGTPNTEAFF
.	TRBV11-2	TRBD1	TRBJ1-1	TGTGCCAGCAGTGAGGGGACAGTAAACACTGAAGCTTTCTTT	CASSEGTVNTEAFF
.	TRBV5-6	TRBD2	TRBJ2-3	TGTGCCAGCAGCAGCCTACTAGCGGGGGGGCTCGATACGCAGTATTTT	CASSSLLAGGLDTQYF
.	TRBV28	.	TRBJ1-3	TGTGCCAGCAGTCACAACTCTGGAAACACCATATATTTT	CASSHNSGNTIYF
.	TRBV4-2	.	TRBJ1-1	TGTGCCAGCAGCCAAGAAGGCAGGGCGGTATTCACTGAAGCTTTCTTT	CASSQEGRAVFTEAFF
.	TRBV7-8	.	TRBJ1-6	TGTGCCAGCAGCGTCTCGGGGGAATATAATTCACCCCTCCACTTT	CASSVSGEYNSPLHF